The 9 T cell receptor beta chains below come from one sample, sequenced in a study of T cells and Merkel cell carcinoma outcomes (dated by TCRdb to 2019 to 2021). The method behind the library was the immunoSEQ multiplex PCR assay. Here the immuneACCESS table is served through TCRdb, limited to in-frame sequences with V and J called. Missing clones are a known gap in these copies; in checked studies unresolved V genes cover under half, and the rest lacks a known reason. The sample table records fewer than 25,000 clones; around 79% of these occur just once. Over 3% of the sample rests with the top ten. Specimen: tumor tissue from Merkel cell carcinoma. The receptors come from a human donor with Merkel cell carcinoma.

The table lists this clone with a count of one. This chain links TRBV4-1 with TRBJ2-7; D possibly uses TRBD1 or TRBD2 (6 bases each). Germline CDR1 is MGHRA and CDR2 is YSYEKL. V lost 3 bases and J 4 bases, leaving 10 bases between the germline ends. The CDR3 runs 13 residues. CDR3 in DNA: TGCGCCAGCAGCCACGGGGGCGGGTACGAGCAGTACTTC. Amino acids: CASSHGGGYEQYF.

The rearrangement joins TRBV7-9 to TRBJ1-2, with D possibly being TRBD1 (5 bases). The germline CDR1 and CDR2 sequences are SEHNR and FQNEAQ (reference sequence). Trimming stripped 3 bases from V and 0 bases from J, with 17 bases between. This CDR3 is built from 17 residues. The DNA for the CDR3 is TGTGCCAGCAGCTTCCCGGGACGACTGGGCCCTAACTATGGCTACACCTTC. Translation: CASSFPGRLGPNYGYTF.

This clone was detected a few times. This chain links TRBV28 with TRBJ1-2; D ambiguous. V was trimmed by 3 bases and J by 5 bases, leaving 10 bases between them. Germline V CDR1 and CDR2: MDHEN, SYDVKM. This CDR3 is built from 13 residues. The CDR3 loop is CASSLITGYGYTF. The DNA for the CDR3 is TGTGCCAGCAGTTTGATCACGGGGTATGGCTACACCTTC.

This chain links TRBV6-1 with TRBJ1-3, with D uncertain. The ends were cut back, 2 bases at V and 0 bases at J, with 8 bases in the middle. The CDR3 is 15 residues long. Germline assignment: CDR1 MNHNS and CDR2 SASEGT. CDR3: CASSEQYRSGNTIYF. The CDR3 nucleotides are TGTGCCAGCAGTGAACAGTACCGCTCTGGAAACACCATATATTTT.

The genes are TRBV9 and TRBJ1-1; the D is unclear. CDR3 size: 14 residues. V was shortened by 2 bases and J by 0 bases, with 8 bases between the two germline ends. Germline V gene data show CDR1 as SGDLS and CDR2 as YYNGEE. The CDR3 is CASSVTALNTEAFF. CDR3 coding DNA: TGTGCCAGCAGCGTTACAGCGTTGAACACTGAAGCTTTCTTT.

This clone was counted between two and nine times. The chain recombines TRBV6-1 with TRBJ1-1; D remains ambiguous. The V end lost 6 bases, the J end lost 11 bases, and 19 bases lay between the germline ends. The CDR3 sequence is 13 residues long. CDR1 MNHNS and CDR2 SASEGT come from the germline V gene. The CDR3 protein is CASSASGELVAFF. In DNA, the CDR3 is TGTGCCAGCAGCGCTTCTGGGGAACTCGTGGCTTTCTTT.

There are a few counts of this clone. V and J are TRBV7-8 and TRBJ2-2; possible D gene TRBD1, 6 bases. With 6 bases removed from V and 2 bases from J, the gap between germline ends came to 13 bases. Germline V lookup: CDR1 SGHVS, CDR2 FQNEAQ. This CDR3 contains 15 residues. The CDR3 sequence is CASRPRGGNTGELFF. CDR3 DNA sequence: TGTGCCAGCAGACCTAGAGGGGGAAACACCGGGGAGCTGTTTTTT.

V usage is TRBV7-9 and J usage is TRBJ2-7, with D tentatively TRBD1 (5 bases). Germline V gene lookup returns CDR1 SEHNR and CDR2 FQNEAQ (reference sequence). The CDR3 is 12 amino acids. Trimming took 6 bases from V and 7 from J, leaving 13 bases between them. The CDR3 DNA reads TGTGCCAGCAGAGGGGATTTGAGGGAGCAGTACTTC. As protein: CASRGDLREQYF.

The rearrangement links TRBV15 to TRBJ1-1, with 7 positions matching TRBD1. CDR1 and CDR2 (germline): LNHNV, YYDKDF (reference sequence). Trimming cost V 3 bases and J 13 bases; bases outside gene matches: 11. There are 13 residues in the CDR3. DNA for the CDR3: TGTGCCACCAGCAGGACGGAACAGGGGCGTGTTTTCTTT. Translation: CATSRTEQGRVFF.